The rows below give T cell receptor beta chains drawn from one sample of a study of regulatory T cells in long-lasting Graves disease. TCRdb ran MiXCR on the multiplex PCR reads and lists one entry per CDR3 protein. Of about 210,000 distinct CDR3 sequences listed, roughly a fifth are singletons. The sample was also linked to a second study, of T cells in Graves' hyperthyroidism and ophthalmopathy.

The material was peripheral blood mononuclear cells (PBMCs), obtained at new diagnosis, from a patient treated with antithyroid drugs. The receptors stem from a woman in her thirties with Graves disease. CDR3s include the opening cysteine and the closing phenylalanine or tryptophan. Each record gives: CDR3 length, clone size, J gene, D gene, V gene, CDR3 DNA, CDR3 protein. A D gene is named only where the DNA matches it firmly. Only some rows state a clone size, as once, few, many or a class for expanded clones.

len: 15
abundance: many
j_gene: TRBJ2-2
d_gene: .
v_gene: TRBV20-1
CDR3nt: TGCAGTGCTCCGCGCGGCGGGACGAAATTCGGGGAGCTGTTTTTT
CDR3aa: CSAPRGGTKFGELFF

len: 17
abundance: .
j_gene: TRBJ2-2
d_gene: TRBD1
v_gene: TRBV27
CDR3nt: TGTGCCAGCAGTATGAGAGGGGACAGATCGAACACCGGGGAGCTGTTTTTT
CDR3aa: CASSMRGDRSNTGELFF

len: 14
abundance: .
j_gene: TRBJ2-1
d_gene: .
v_gene: TRBV11-2
CDR3nt: TGTGCCAGCAGCTTAGTCCGGGGGTACAATGAGCAGTTCTTC
CDR3aa: CASSLVRGYNEQFF

len: 15
abundance: many
j_gene: TRBJ1-1
d_gene: TRBD1
v_gene: TRBV2
CDR3nt: TGTGCCAGCAAGGGGTGGCAACAGGGGGTTGGTGAAGCTTTCTTT
CDR3aa: CASKGWQQGVGEAFF

len: 14
abundance: many
j_gene: TRBJ1-1
d_gene: .
v_gene: TRBV18
CDR3nt: TGTGCCAGCTCAAAGACTAAGAGTAACACTGAAGCTTTCTTT
CDR3aa: CASSKTKSNTEAFF

len: 14
abundance: many
j_gene: TRBJ1-2
d_gene: .
v_gene: TRBV5-1
CDR3nt: TGCGCCAGCAGTCGAGAAGACCCGAGATTTGGCTACACCTTC
CDR3aa: CASSREDPRFGYTF

len: 14
abundance: many
j_gene: TRBJ1-5
d_gene: TRBD1
v_gene: TRBV2
CDR3nt: TGTGCCAGCAGTCGACAGGGCAGCAATCAGCCCCAGCATTTT
CDR3aa: CASSRQGSNQPQHF

len: 17
abundance: many
j_gene: TRBJ1-4
d_gene: TRBD1
v_gene: TRBV6-1
CDR3nt: TGTGCCAGCAGTGGGCGACAGGGCGGTCCAACTAATGAAAAACTGTTTTTT
CDR3aa: CASSGRQGGPTNEKLFF

len: 14
abundance: .
j_gene: TRBJ2-1
d_gene: .
v_gene: TRBV3-1
CDR3nt: TGTGCCAGCAGCCAACCGGGCCCCTACAATGAGCAGTTCTTC
CDR3aa: CASSQPGPYNEQFF

len: 17
abundance: .
j_gene: TRBJ1-5
d_gene: .
v_gene: TRBV27
CDR3nt: TGTGCCAGCAGTTTAGTGGCGGGGGGGGATTGGAATCAGCCCCAGCATTTT
CDR3aa: CASSLVAGGDWNQPQHF

len: 16
abundance: few
j_gene: TRBJ2-3
d_gene: TRBD2
v_gene: TRBV20-1
CDR3nt: TGCAGGGCGGGACTAGCGGGGGGGCGGAACACAGATACGCAGTATTTT
CDR3aa: CRAGLAGGRNTDTQYF

len: 13
abundance: many
j_gene: TRBJ1-4
d_gene: .
v_gene: TRBV20-1
CDR3nt: TGCAGTGCTAGAGATCACAGGGCGGAAAAACTGTTTTTT
CDR3aa: CSARDHRAEKLFF

len: 15
abundance: few
j_gene: TRBJ2-2
d_gene: .
v_gene: TRBV7-2
CDR3nt: TGTGCCAGCAGCCTACGGGACCGACGGGCAGGGGAGCTGTTTTTT
CDR3aa: CASSLRDRRAGELFF

len: 14
abundance: many
j_gene: TRBJ2-7
d_gene: .
v_gene: TRBV20-1
CDR3nt: TGCAGTGCCCCGGGGCCAGCTCGGGACTACGAGCAGTACTTC
CDR3aa: CSAPGPARDYEQYF

len: 18
abundance: many
j_gene: TRBJ2-3
d_gene: TRBD2
v_gene: TRBV5-1
CDR3nt: TGCGCCAGCAGCTCACCCAGCGGGAGATGGGCTGGCACAGATACGCAGTATTTT
CDR3aa: CASSSPSGRWAGTDTQYF

len: 15
abundance: many
j_gene: TRBJ1-1
d_gene: .
v_gene: TRBV6-1
CDR3nt: TGTGCCAGCAGGTCGGGCAGCCCTCCGAACACTGAAGCTTTCTTT
CDR3aa: CASRSGSPPNTEAFF

len: 11
abundance: many
j_gene: TRBJ1-1
d_gene: .
v_gene: TRBV3-1
CDR3nt: TGTGCCAGCAGGGGTAGTGAAGGCGCTTTCTTT
CDR3aa: CASRGSEGAFF

len: 15
abundance: .
j_gene: TRBJ2-7
d_gene: .
v_gene: TRBV6-2/TRBV6-3
CDR3nt: TGTGCCAGCAGTTACAGGGGCGGACCCTCCTACGAGCAGTACTTC
CDR3aa: CASSYRGGPSYEQYF

len: 14
abundance: once
j_gene: TRBJ1-6
d_gene: .
v_gene: TRBV6-1
CDR3nt: TGTGCCAGCAGCCCCAGGGCCTATAATTCACCCCTCCACTTT
CDR3aa: CASSPRAYNSPLHF

len: 13
abundance: many
j_gene: TRBJ2-5
d_gene: .
v_gene: TRBV5-1
CDR3nt: TGCGCCAGCAGCTTGACTAGAGCAGAGACCCAGTACTTC
CDR3aa: CASSLTRAETQYF

len: 14
abundance: many
j_gene: TRBJ1-6
d_gene: .
v_gene: TRBV20-1
CDR3nt: TGCAGTGCTCAGGAGGCCAGGGGAGTTTCACCCCTCCACTTT
CDR3aa: CSAQEARGVSPLHF

len: 17
abundance: many
j_gene: TRBJ2-7
d_gene: TRBD2
v_gene: TRBV4-1
CDR3nt: TGCGCCAGCAGCCTCCCAAAGACGGGAGGGTTAACTCTCGAGCAGTACTTC
CDR3aa: CASSLPKTGGLTLEQYF

len: 17
abundance: many
j_gene: TRBJ2-1
d_gene: .
v_gene: TRBV5-6
CDR3nt: TGTGCCAGCAGCTTGGAGGGGTTCTTCAGCTCCTACAATGAGCAGTTCTTC
CDR3aa: CASSLEGFFSSYNEQFF

len: 14
abundance: few
j_gene: TRBJ1-2
d_gene: .
v_gene: TRBV19
CDR3nt: TGTGCCAGTAGTTCCCGGGCCCTGGGCTATGGCTACACCTTC
CDR3aa: CASSSRALGYGYTF

len: 15
abundance: many
j_gene: TRBJ2-7
d_gene: TRBD2
v_gene: TRBV20-1
CDR3nt: TGCAGTGCTACCTCCGGGACTAGCGGCTCCTACGAGCAGTACTTC
CDR3aa: CSATSGTSGSYEQYF

len: 13
abundance: many
j_gene: TRBJ2-7
d_gene: .
v_gene: TRBV28
CDR3nt: TGTGCCAGCAGTTTCACTAGCCCCTACGAGCAGTACTTC
CDR3aa: CASSFTSPYEQYF

len: 13
abundance: many
j_gene: TRBJ2-7
d_gene: .
v_gene: TRBV7-9
CDR3nt: TGTGCCAGCAGCCCTCTCGGGGCGACAGAGCAGTACTTC
CDR3aa: CASSPLGATEQYF

len: 14
abundance: .
j_gene: TRBJ2-1
d_gene: TRBD2
v_gene: TRBV2
CDR3nt: TGTGCCAGCAGGGGAGCGGGAATCTACAATGAGCAGTTCTTC
CDR3aa: CASRGAGIYNEQFF

len: 14
abundance: many
j_gene: TRBJ2-2
d_gene: TRBD1
v_gene: TRBV5-1
CDR3nt: TGCGCCAGCAGCCTTGACAGGGTCCCCGGGGAGCTGTTTTTT
CDR3aa: CASSLDRVPGELFF

len: 14
abundance: many
j_gene: TRBJ1-1
d_gene: TRBD1
v_gene: TRBV28
CDR3nt: TGTGCCAGCAGTCTCGCGACAGGGAGAACTGAAGCTTTCTTT
CDR3aa: CASSLATGRTEAFF

len: 16
abundance: many
j_gene: TRBJ1-1
d_gene: .
v_gene: TRBV11-3
CDR3nt: TGTGCCAGCAGCTTAAGGCGGGGGGCTATGAACACTGGAGCTTTCTTT
CDR3aa: CASSLRRGAMNTGAFF

len: 14
abundance: few
j_gene: TRBJ1-5
d_gene: .
v_gene: TRBV2
CDR3nt: TGTGCCGGCAGTGGAGCGTATGATTATCAGCCCCAGCATTTT
CDR3aa: CAGSGAYDYQPQHF

len: 16
abundance: many
j_gene: TRBJ1-6
d_gene: .
v_gene: TRBV4-1
CDR3nt: TGCGCCAGCAGCCAAGAACCGACGGCGGTGGGTTCACCCCTCCACTTT
CDR3aa: CASSQEPTAVGSPLHF

len: 15
abundance: many
j_gene: TRBJ2-7
d_gene: TRBD1
v_gene: TRBV13
CDR3nt: TGTGCCAGCAGCTTAGAGGGACAGGGGGCGGACGAGCAGTACTTC
CDR3aa: CASSLEGQGADEQYF

len: 16
abundance: many
j_gene: TRBJ1-5
d_gene: .
v_gene: TRBV6-2/TRBV6-3
CDR3nt: TGTGCCAGCAGTTCTACCGGGGCGAGACTCAATCAGCCCCAGCATTTT
CDR3aa: CASSSTGARLNQPQHF

len: 12
abundance: many
j_gene: TRBJ1-2
d_gene: .
v_gene: TRBV30
CDR3nt: TGTGCCTGGAGTGTGGAAAACTATGGCTACACCTTC
CDR3aa: CAWSVENYGYTF

len: 11
abundance: many
j_gene: TRBJ2-7
d_gene: .
v_gene: TRBV29-1
CDR3nt: TGCAGCGTCCGAAGGATGGACGAGCAGTACTTC
CDR3aa: CSVRRMDEQYF